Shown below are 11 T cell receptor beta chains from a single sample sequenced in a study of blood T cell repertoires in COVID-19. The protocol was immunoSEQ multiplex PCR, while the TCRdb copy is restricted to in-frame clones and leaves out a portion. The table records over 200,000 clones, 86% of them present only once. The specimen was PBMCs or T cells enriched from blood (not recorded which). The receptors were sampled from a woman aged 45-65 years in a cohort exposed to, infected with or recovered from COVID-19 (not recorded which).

CDR3 sequence (DNA): TGTGCCGACCCGGGGGGCCGTACGAGCACAGATACGCAGTATTTT. Encoded protein: CADPGGRTSTDTQYF. V gene TRBV5-8 combines with J gene TRBJ2-3; D might be TRBD2 (7 bases). Germline lookup yields CDR1 SGHTS and CDR2 YDEGEE. This CDR3 is built from 15 residues. The germline V and J ends were trimmed by 10 bases and 0 bases, with 18 bases remaining between them. The full variable domain, completed using reference TRBV5-8 and TRBJ2-3, is EAGVTQSPTHLIKTRGQQATLRCSPISGHTSVYWYQQALGLGLQFLLWYDEGEERNRGNFPPRFSGRQFPNYSSELNVNALELEDSALYLCADPGGRTSTDTQYFGPGTRLTVL.

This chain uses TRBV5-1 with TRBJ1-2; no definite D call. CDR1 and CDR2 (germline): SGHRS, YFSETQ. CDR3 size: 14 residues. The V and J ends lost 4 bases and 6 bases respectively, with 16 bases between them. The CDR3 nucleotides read TGCGCCAGCAGCCGGGCGGAGGGCTCCGATGGCTACACCTTC. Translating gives CASSRAEGSDGYTF.

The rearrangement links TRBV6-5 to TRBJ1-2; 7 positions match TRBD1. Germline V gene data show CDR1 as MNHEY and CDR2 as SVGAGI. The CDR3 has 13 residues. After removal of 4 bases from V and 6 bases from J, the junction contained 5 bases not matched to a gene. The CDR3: CASSFTGDHGYTF. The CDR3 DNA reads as TGTGCCAGCAGTTTCACAGGGGATCATGGCTACACCTTC.

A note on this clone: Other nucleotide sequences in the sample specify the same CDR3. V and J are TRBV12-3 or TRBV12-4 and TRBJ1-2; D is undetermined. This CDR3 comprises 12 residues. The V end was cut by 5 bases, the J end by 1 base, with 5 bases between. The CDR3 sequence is CASSPGNYGYTF. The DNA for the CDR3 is TGTGCCAGCAGTCCCGGTAACTATGGCTACACCTTC.

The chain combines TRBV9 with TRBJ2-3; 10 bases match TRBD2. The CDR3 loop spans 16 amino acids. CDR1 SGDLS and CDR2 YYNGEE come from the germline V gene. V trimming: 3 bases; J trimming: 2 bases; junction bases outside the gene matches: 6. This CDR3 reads CASSELAGANTDTQYF. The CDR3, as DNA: TGTGCCAGCAGCGAGCTAGCGGGGGCCAACACAGATACGCAGTATTTT. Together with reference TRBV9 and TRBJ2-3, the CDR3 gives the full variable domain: DSGVTQTPKHLITATGQRVTLRCSPRSGDLSVYWYQQSLDQGLQFLIQYYNGEERAKGNILERFSAQQFPDLHSELNLSSLELGDSALYFCASSELAGANTDTQYFGPGTRLTVL.

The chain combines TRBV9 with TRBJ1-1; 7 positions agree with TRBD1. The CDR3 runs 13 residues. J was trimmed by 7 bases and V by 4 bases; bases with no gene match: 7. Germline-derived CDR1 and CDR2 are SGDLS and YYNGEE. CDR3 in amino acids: CASSPSTGLEAFF. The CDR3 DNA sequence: TGTGCCAGCAGCCCCTCGACAGGGCTTGAAGCTTTCTTT.

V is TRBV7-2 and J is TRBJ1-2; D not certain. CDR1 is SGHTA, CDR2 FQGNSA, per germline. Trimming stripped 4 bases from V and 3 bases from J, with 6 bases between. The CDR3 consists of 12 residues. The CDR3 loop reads CASSWRDYGYTF. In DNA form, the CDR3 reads TGTGCCAGCAGCTGGCGGGACTATGGCTACACCTTC.

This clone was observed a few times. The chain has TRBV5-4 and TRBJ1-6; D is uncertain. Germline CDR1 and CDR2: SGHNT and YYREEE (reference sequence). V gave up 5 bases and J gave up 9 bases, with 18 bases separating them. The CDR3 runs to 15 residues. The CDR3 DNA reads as TGTGCCAGCAGAGATCGAGACACCATGGGTTCACCCCTCCACTTT. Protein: CASRDRDTMGSPLHF. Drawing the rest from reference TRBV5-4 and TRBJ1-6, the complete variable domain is ETGVTQSPTHLIKTRGQQVTLRCSSQSGHNTVSWYQQALGQGPQFIFQYYREEENGRGNFPPRFSGLQFPNYSSELNVNALELDDSALYLCASRDRDTMGSPLHFGNGTRLTVT.

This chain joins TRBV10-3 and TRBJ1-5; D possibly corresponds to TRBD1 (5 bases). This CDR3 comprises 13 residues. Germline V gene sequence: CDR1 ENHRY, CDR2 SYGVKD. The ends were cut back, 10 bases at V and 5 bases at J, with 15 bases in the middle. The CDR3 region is CASSSGGDQPQHF. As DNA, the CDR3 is TGTGCCAGTTCTAGCGGGGGGGATCAGCCCCAGCATTTT.

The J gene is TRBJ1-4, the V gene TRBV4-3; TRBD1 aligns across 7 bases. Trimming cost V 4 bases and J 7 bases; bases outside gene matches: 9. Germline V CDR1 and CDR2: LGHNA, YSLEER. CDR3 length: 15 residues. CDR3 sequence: CASSLKGARIEKLFF. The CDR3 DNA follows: TGCGCCAGCAGCCTGAAGGGGGCGCGTATTGAAAAACTGTTTTTT.

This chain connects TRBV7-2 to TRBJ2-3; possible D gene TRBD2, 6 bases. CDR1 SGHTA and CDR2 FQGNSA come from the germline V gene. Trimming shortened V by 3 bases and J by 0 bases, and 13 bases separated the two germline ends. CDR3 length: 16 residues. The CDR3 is CASSFWIAESTDTQYF. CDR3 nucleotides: TGTGCCAGCAGCTTTTGGATAGCGGAGAGCACAGATACGCAGTATTTT.